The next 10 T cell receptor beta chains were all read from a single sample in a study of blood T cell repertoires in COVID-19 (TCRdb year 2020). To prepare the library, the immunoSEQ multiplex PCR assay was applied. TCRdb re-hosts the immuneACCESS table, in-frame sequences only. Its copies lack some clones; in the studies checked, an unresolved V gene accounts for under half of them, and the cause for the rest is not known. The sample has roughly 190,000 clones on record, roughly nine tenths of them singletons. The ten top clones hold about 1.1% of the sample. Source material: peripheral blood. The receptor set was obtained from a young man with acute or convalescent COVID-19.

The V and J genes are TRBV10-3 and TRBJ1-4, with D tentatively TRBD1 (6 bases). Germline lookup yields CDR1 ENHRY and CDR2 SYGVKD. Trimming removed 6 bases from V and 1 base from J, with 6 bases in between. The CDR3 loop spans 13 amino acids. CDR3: CAISRGTNEKLFF. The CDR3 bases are TGTGCCATCAGCAGGGGAACTAATGAAAAACTGTTTTTT.

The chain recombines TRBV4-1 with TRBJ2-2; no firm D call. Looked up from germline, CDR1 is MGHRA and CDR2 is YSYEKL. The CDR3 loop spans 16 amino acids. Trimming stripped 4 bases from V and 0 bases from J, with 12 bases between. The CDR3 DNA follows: TGCGCCAGCAGCCCGTTAGTCCCCGCGAACACCGGGGAGCTGTTTTTT. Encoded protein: CASSPLVPANTGELFF.

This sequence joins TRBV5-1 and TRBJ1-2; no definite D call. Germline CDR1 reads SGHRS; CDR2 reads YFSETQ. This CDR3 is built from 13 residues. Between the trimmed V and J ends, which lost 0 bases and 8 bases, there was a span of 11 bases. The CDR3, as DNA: TGCGCCAGCAGCTTGGGTGACTCGGCCGGCTACACCTTC. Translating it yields CASSLGDSAGYTF. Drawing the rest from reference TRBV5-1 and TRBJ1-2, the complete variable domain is KAGVTQTPRYLIKTRGQQVTLSCSPISGHRSVSWYQQTPGQGLQFLFEYFSETQRNKGNFPGRFSGRQFSNSRSEMNVSTLELGDSALYLCASSLGDSAGYTFGSGTRLTVV.

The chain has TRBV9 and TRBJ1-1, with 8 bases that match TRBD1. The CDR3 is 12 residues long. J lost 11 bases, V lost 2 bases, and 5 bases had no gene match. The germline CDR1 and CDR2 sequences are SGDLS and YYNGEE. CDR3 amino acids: CASSVLQGEAFF. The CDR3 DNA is TGTGCCAGCAGCGTGTTACAGGGGGAGGCTTTCTTT.

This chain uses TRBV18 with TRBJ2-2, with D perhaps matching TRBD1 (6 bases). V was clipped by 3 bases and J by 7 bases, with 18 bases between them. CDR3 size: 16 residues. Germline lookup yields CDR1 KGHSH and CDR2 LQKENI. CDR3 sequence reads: CASSPTGRQRIGELFF. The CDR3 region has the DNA TGTGCCAGCTCACCGACAGGACGCCAGCGAATCGGGGAGCTGTTTTTT.

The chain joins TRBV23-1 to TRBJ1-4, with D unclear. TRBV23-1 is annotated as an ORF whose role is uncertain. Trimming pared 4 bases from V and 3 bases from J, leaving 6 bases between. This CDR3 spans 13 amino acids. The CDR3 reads CASSPFSNEKLFF. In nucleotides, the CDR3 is TGCGCCAGCAGTCCGTTCTCTAATGAAAAACTGTTTTTT.

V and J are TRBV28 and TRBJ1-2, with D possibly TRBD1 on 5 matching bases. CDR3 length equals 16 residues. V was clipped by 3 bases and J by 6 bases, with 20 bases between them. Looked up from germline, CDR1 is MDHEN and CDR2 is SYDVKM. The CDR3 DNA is TGTGCCAGCAGTTTGGTAGGAACCGGGGGTGGTCATGGCTACACCTTC. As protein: CASSLVGTGGGHGYTF.

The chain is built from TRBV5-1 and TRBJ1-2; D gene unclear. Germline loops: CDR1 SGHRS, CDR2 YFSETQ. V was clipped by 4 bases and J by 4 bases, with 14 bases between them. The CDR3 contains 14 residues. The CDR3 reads CASSAEAAVYGYTF. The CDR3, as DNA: TGCGCCAGCAGCGCAGAGGCGGCCGTCTATGGCTACACCTTC.

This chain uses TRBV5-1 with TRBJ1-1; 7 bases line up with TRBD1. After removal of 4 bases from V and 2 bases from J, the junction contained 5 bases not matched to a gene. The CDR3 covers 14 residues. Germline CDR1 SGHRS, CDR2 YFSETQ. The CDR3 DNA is TGCGCCAGCAGCCCGACAGGGTTAAACACTGAAGCTTTCTTT. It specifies CASSPTGLNTEAFF.

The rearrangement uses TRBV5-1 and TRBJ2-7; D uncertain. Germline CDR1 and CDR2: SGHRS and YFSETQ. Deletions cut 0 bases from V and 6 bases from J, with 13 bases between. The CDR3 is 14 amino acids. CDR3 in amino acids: CASSLGHQASEQYF. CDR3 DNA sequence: TGCGCCAGCAGCTTGGGACACCAGGCGAGCGAGCAGTACTTC.